The present T cell receptor (beta chain) was sequenced within a study of cytomegalovirus exposure and HLA in healthy donors. This CDR3 is 19 amino acids long. The germline gives CDR1 SGDLS, CDR2 YYNGEE. J lost 2 bases, V lost 2 bases, and 15 bases had no gene match. Turning to this clone: Its specificity is unknown.

Study outcomes and limitations: On later analysis, the bulk of CMV-associated TCR beta chains appeared to be HLA-restricted.

Primers included in the PCR were 60 Vbeta and 13 Jbeta primers. The assay was immunoSEQ multiplex PCR, and TCRdb's table has in-frame clones only and misses some. The sample contains 150,000 to 200,000 clones, approximately 79% of which appear only once. The clonotype originates from a woman in her thirties or forties in good health and CMV-seronegative. The chain is built from TRBV9 and TRBJ2-2; 7 positions agree with TRBD2. Material for sequencing was PBMCs. In DNA form, the CDR3 reads TGTGCCAGCAGCGTCCTGGTTGGGCTAGCGGCCTCTAACACCGGGGAGCTGTTTTTT. It is translated as CASSVLVGLAASNTGELFF.